This T cell receptor beta chain was captured by sequencing in a study of post-analysis software for immune sequencing data. Across the study: In terms of disease course, relapsing-remitting, secondary progressive and progressive-relapsing multiple sclerosis were included. Study-level points and caveats: Multiple sclerosis patients had significantly lower normalized Chao1 diversity than controls. Four or five TRBV segments, including TRBV5-6, TRBV5-1 and TRBV20-1, were more frequent in patients than controls. F-measure co-clustering was strong for batch-matched samples.

J lost 0 bases, V lost 3 bases, and 10 bases had no gene match. The CDR3 contains 17 residues. Germline assignment: CDR1 DFQATT and CDR2 SNEGSKA (reference sequence). Each TCR beta cDNA library carried unique molecular identifiers. TCRdb reprocessed the PCR reads with MiXCR, giving one entry per CDR3 protein. This sample carries a few hundred thousand distinct CDR3 sequences, around 34% of them seen once, and the ten largest clones take approximately 5.4%. For this clonotype: Its antigen is undetermined.

What was sequenced was blood. The sequence was collected from a girl between 2 and 17 years old with multiple sclerosis. The V and J genes are TRBV20-1 and TRBJ2-7, with TRBD1 matching 11 bases. This CDR3 is CSARGDRGSLSSYEQYF. The CDR3 region has the DNA TGCAGTGCTAGGGGGGACAGGGGGTCACTAAGCTCCTACGAGCAGTACTTC.